This entry lists 16 T cell receptor beta chains sequenced from one sample in a study of T-cell memory formation after mild COVID-19. From the 5' RACE reads, TCRdb called clonotypes with MiXCR, one entry per CDR3 protein. In the table there are approximately 560,000 distinct CDR3 sequences, roughly a sixth of which are singletons. The sample consisted of PBMCs or a T cell subset sorted from them (not recorded which). All receptors come from an adult woman who had mild COVID-19 (a few samples of this study predate the infection). Cell type and time point are not known.

There are a few counts of this clonotype. The chain uses TRBV27 and TRBJ1-1; 8 bases are a match to TRBD1. This CDR3 spans 15 amino acids. V trimming: 5 bases; J trimming: 10 bases; junction bases outside the gene matches: 15. The germline CDR1 and CDR2 sequences are MNHEY and SMNVEV (reference sequence). This CDR3 is CASSHVQGGVTGAFF. The CDR3 nucleotides are TGTGCCAGCAGTCACGTACAGGGGGGTGTGACCGGAGCTTTCTTT.

This clonotype was counted only a few times. The V call is TRBV12-3 or TRBV12-4, the J call TRBJ2-2; TRBD1 matches 12 bases. There are 16 residues in the CDR3. J was trimmed by 4 bases and V by 6 bases; bases with no gene match: 6. The CDR3 sequence is CASSWGQGATTGELFF. CDR3 bases: TGTGCCAGCAGCTGGGGACAGGGGGCGACCACCGGGGAGCTGTTTTTT.

This clonotype was detected many times. The chain recombines TRBV12-3 or TRBV12-4 with TRBJ2-7, with 9 bases that match TRBD2. The CDR3 runs 14 residues. V lost 6 bases and J lost 0; bases outside the gene matches: 3. This CDR3 is CASSFSGGSYEQYF. The CDR3 coding sequence is TGTGCCAGCAGCTTTAGCGGGGGCTCCTACGAGCAGTACTTC.

Only a few counts were recorded for this clonotype. The genes are TRBV27 and TRBJ2-1; D may be TRBD2 (7 bases). The length of the CDR3 is 15 residues. The V and J ends lost 2 bases and 10 bases respectively, with 18 bases between them. The germline V gene has CDR1 MNHEY and CDR2 SMNVEV (reference sequence). CDR3 sequence: CASSLIRGAFGEQFF. The CDR3 DNA reads TGTGCCAGCAGTTTAATCCGGGGGGCTTTTGGGGAGCAGTTCTTC.

The J gene is TRBJ2-7, the V gene TRBV24-1; maybe TRBD1 (5 bases). The CDR3 runs 15 residues. CDR1 and CDR2 (germline): KGHDR, SFDVKD. Trimming took off 4 bases at V and 0 bases at J, with 12 bases between the two ends. CDR3 protein: CATSDPRQSSYEQYF. The CDR3 coding sequence is TGTGCCACCAGTGACCCCCGACAGAGCTCCTACGAGCAGTACTTC.

This clonotype turned up a few times. The gene calls are TRBV24-1 and TRBJ2-2; either TRBD1 or TRBD2 may fit D (5 bases each). CDR1 is KGHDR and CDR2 is SFDVKD in the germline V gene. Trimming stripped 4 bases from V and 4 bases from J, with 15 bases between. This CDR3 has 16 amino acids. This chain's CDR3 is CATSDKGTAFTGELFF. CDR3 coding DNA: TGTGCCACCAGTGACAAAGGGACGGCTTTCACCGGGGAGCTGTTTTTT.

This clonotype was counted a few times. The V gene is TRBV4-1, the J gene TRBJ1-5, with 7 bases fitting TRBD1. Germline CDR1 MGHRA, CDR2 YSYEKL. The CDR3 has 16 amino acids. Trimming removed 4 bases from V and 6 bases from J; junction bases left unmatched: 12. The CDR3 spells CASSPRTGQLSQPQHF. CDR3 bases: TGCGCCAGCAGCCCGCGGACGGGACAGTTGAGTCAGCCCCAGCATTTT.

The chain recombines TRBV11-1 with TRBJ2-1; unclear D gene. Germline-derived CDR1 and CDR2 are SGHAT and FQDESV (reference sequence). The CDR3 is 15 amino acids. The V gene lost 6 bases and the J gene lost 6 bases, with 18 bases spanning the gap. This chain's CDR3 is CASRPQRMGGNEQFF. The CDR3 region has the DNA TGTGCCAGCAGGCCACAAAGGATGGGTGGCAATGAGCAGTTCTTC.

The rearrangement links TRBV30 to TRBJ2-7; the D gene is possibly TRBD2 (5 bases). Trimming took 0 bases from V and 6 from J, leaving 9 bases between them. Germline CDR1 and CDR2: GTSNPN and SVGIG (reference sequence). The CDR3 is 12 amino acids. The CDR3 nucleotides read TGTGCCTGGAGTGTATGGGCGGGCGAGCAGTACTTC. This gives the protein CAWSVWAGEQYF.

This rearrangement joins TRBV9 to TRBJ1-1; possible D gene TRBD1, 6 bases. Germline V gives CDR1 SGDLS, CDR2 YYNGEE. Trimming shortened V by 4 bases and J by 4 bases, and 17 bases separated the two germline ends. This CDR3 contains 15 residues. As DNA, the CDR3 is TGTGCCAGCAGCACCCCCGGGTCGGGGGCCACTGAAGCTTTCTTT. Amino acid sequence: CASSTPGSGATEAFF.

The chain uses TRBV19 and TRBJ1-5, with unresolved D. This CDR3 spans 14 amino acids. Germline lookup yields CDR1 LNHDA and CDR2 SQIVND (reference sequence). V was trimmed by 9 bases and J by 5 bases, leaving 17 bases between them. Here the CDR3 DNA reads TGTGCCAGCAATTTTGGGGAGTGGGATCAGCCCCAGCATTTT. It encodes CASNFGEWDQPQHF.

The J gene is TRBJ2-3, the V gene TRBV10-3; 11 nucleotides line up with TRBD2. Germline assignment: CDR1 ENHRY and CDR2 SYGVKD. With V trimmed by 6 bases and J by 0 bases, 5 bases remained unmatched. The CDR3 has 16 residues. The CDR3 loop reads CAIRKTSGASTDTQYF. CDR3 DNA: TGTGCCATCAGGAAGACTAGCGGGGCTAGCACAGATACGCAGTATTTT.

This clonotype has ten or more counts. The chain links TRBV12-3 or TRBV12-4 to TRBJ1-1, with no clear D. V gave up 5 bases and J gave up 1 base, with 8 bases separating them. This CDR3 is built from 13 residues. As DNA, the CDR3 is TGTGCCAGCAGTGGTGGGCAGAACACTGAAGCTTTCTTT. The encoded protein is CASSGGQNTEAFF.

The CDR3: CASSFNTNTGELFF. The CDR3 DNA reads as TGTGCCAGCAGCTTCAACACGAACACCGGGGAGCTGTTTTTT. The chain couples TRBV7-9 to TRBJ2-2; D unclear. This CDR3 is built from 14 residues. Trimming took off 3 bases at V and 0 bases at J, with 5 bases between the two ends. The germline gives CDR1 SEHNR, CDR2 FQNEAQ (reference sequence).

The chain recombines TRBV5-1 with TRBJ2-3; D is undetermined. CDR3 length: 14 amino acids. The V end lost 3 bases, the J end lost 0 bases, and 8 bases lay between the germline ends. The germline V gene has CDR1 SGHRS and CDR2 YFSETQ. This chain's CDR3 is CASSWKESTDTQYF. For the CDR3, the DNA is TGCGCCAGCAGCTGGAAAGAAAGCACAGATACGCAGTATTTT. Drawing the rest from reference TRBV5-1 and TRBJ2-3, the complete variable domain is KAGVTQTPRYLIKTRGQQVTLSCSPISGHRSVSWYQQTPGQGLQFLFEYFSETQRNKGNFPGRFSGRQFSNSRSEMNVSTLELGDSALYLCASSWKESTDTQYFGPGTRLTVL.

The chain is built from TRBV5-1 and TRBJ2-3; TRBD2 agrees at 12 bases. The length of the CDR3 is 16 residues. Germline values: CDR1 SGHRS, CDR2 YFSETQ. Trimming at V came to 4 bases and at J to 4 bases, leaving 7 bases not matched to a gene. DNA of the CDR3: TGCGCCAGCAGCCCTAGCGGGGGGGCCGTGGCAGATACGCAGTATTTT. It specifies CASSPSGGAVADTQYF.